The 5 T cell receptor beta chains given below trace back to one sample, sequenced in a study of brain T cells in children with intractable seizures. The time point is: blood from clinic visit 5 months post-surgery; TSC patient then seizure free. Only in-frame clones appear in the TCRdb table, and some are missing; sequencing was by immunoSEQ multiplex PCR. This table has 340,000 or so clones, over 90% appearing once. Sequences were derived from peripheral blood, sampled about 5 months after surgery. The receptor set was obtained from a boy in the first two years of life with tuberous sclerosis and intractable seizures.

The rearrangement links TRBV27 to TRBJ2-1, with D possibly TRBD1 on 6 matching bases. The CDR3 runs 16 residues. The V end lost 4 bases, the J end lost 4 bases, and 17 bases lay between the germline ends. Germline lookup yields CDR1 MNHEY and CDR2 SMNVEV (reference sequence). The CDR3 region is CASSSLTGQAYNEQFF. In nucleotides, the CDR3 is TGTGCCAGCAGTTCCCTTACGGGACAAGCTTACAATGAGCAGTTCTTC.

CDR3: CASSLGQGARITDTQYF. CDR3 nucleotides: TGTGCCAGCAGCTTGGGACAGGGGGCAAGGATTACAGATACGCAGTATTTT. J is TRBJ2-3 and V is TRBV5-4; 10 bases line up with TRBD1. The V segment lost 0 bases and the J segment 3 bases; nucleotides outside the gene matches: 7. Germline loops: CDR1 SGHNT, CDR2 YYREEE (reference sequence). The CDR3 has 17 amino acids.

DNA of the CDR3: TGTGCCAGCAGTGACCCCCTAGCCACGCAGTATTTT. It is translated as CASSDPLATQYF. This chain connects TRBV6-4 to TRBJ2-3, with D perhaps matching TRBD2 (5 bases). The CDR3 runs 12 residues. Germline V CDR1 and CDR2: MRHNA, SNTAGT. Trimming cost V 2 bases and J 9 bases, with 9 bases left between them.

This clone has a handful of counts. The J gene is TRBJ1-3, the V gene TRBV11-2; D unclear. V lost 0 bases, J lost 0 bases, and 12 bases lay in between. Germline loops: CDR1 SGHAT, CDR2 FQNNGV. The CDR3 consists of 17 residues. The CDR3 protein is CASSLEGGHSSGNTIYF. The CDR3 DNA reads as TGTGCCAGCAGCTTAGAAGGCGGTCATAGCTCTGGAAACACCATATATTTT.

J is TRBJ1-5 and V is TRBV13; unclear D gene. This CDR3 is 15 amino acids long. The V gene lost 3 bases and the J gene lost 0 bases, with 9 bases spanning the gap. Germline-derived CDR1 and CDR2 are PRHDT and FYEKMQ (reference sequence). The CDR3 protein is CASSFRLYSNQPQHF. CDR3 sequence (DNA): TGTGCCAGCAGCTTCCGCCTATATAGCAATCAGCCCCAGCATTTT.